This T cell receptor (beta chain) derives from a study of blood T cells in healthy people across ages. As concerns this clonotype: Its antigen is unknown.

General study points: Naive CD4+ cells and diversity were both higher in long-lived donors than in aged donors.

Through a sample-barcoded 5' primer and a J-beta primer mix, a second PCR was run for roughly 7 to 12 cycles. Each CDR3 protein is one row after TCRdb ran MiXCR on the 5' RACE reads. The repertoire holds some 700,000 distinct CDR3 sequences, with about 20% as singletons. The V end lost 3 bases, the J end lost 8 bases, and 11 bases lay between the germline ends. The germline CDR1 and CDR2 sequences are MNHEY and SMNVEV (reference sequence). CDR3 length: 13 amino acids. The study drew donors from healthy Caucasian individuals in Russia aged roughly 6 to 90. The chain carries TRBV27 and TRBJ2-1, with D perhaps TRBD1 or TRBD2 (5 bases each). This clonotype originated in a man between 65 and 85 years old in good health. The material sequenced was blood. The CDR3 nucleotides are TGTGCCAGCAGTTTCGGGGCGCGCGATGAGCAGTTCTTC. Translating gives CASSFGARDEQFF.